Included here is one T cell receptor beta chain sequence, with context. Its cognate antigen is unknown. The CDR3 consists of 14 residues. V dropped 6 bases and J dropped 3; count of bases not matched to a gene: 6. Germline V gives CDR1 MNHEY, CDR2 SVGAGI. Using immunoSEQ multiplex PCR, the repertoire was profiled, and TCRdb retains in-frame clones only, with some absent. The top ten clones hold around 5% of a sample with 100,000 to 150,000 clones, over 90% of them seen once. The data were taken from a study of T cell responses to AZD1222 COVID-19 vaccine. Broader study findings: It should be noted that donors were predominantly white British and more often female, and clonal diversity was possibly underestimated. Repertoires were obtained only post-peak T cell response. At baseline, just five to seven AZD1222 recipients tested seropositive.

The J gene is TRBJ1-2, the V gene TRBV6-5; TRBD1 aligns across 8 bases. Sequenced here: peripheral blood, sampled on day 0 of AZD1222 vaccination. The origin of this receptor is an adult in good health. The CDR3 DNA reads as TGTGCCAGCAGGGGGACAGGTGGGGACTATGGCTACACCTTC. It encodes CASRGTGGDYGYTF.